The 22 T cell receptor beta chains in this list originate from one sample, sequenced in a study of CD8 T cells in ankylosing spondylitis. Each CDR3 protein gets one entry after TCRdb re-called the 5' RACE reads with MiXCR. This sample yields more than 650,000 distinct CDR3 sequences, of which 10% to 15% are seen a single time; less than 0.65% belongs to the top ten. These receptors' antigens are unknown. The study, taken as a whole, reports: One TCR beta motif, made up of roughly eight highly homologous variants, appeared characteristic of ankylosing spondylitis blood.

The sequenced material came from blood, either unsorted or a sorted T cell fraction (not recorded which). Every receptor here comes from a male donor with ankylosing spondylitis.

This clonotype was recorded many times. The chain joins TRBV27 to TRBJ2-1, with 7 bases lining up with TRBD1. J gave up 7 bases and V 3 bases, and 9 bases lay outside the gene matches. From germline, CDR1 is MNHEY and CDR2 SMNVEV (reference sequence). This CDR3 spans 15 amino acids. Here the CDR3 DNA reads TGTGCCAGCAGTTTTGAGGGGGCGAGGTGGAATGAGCAGTTCTTC. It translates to CASSFEGARWNEQFF.

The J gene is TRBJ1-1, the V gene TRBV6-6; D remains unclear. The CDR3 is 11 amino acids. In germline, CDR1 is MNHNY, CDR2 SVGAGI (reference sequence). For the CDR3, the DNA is TGTGTAGGTGGGCAGAACACTGAAGCTTTCTTT. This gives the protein CVGGQNTEAFF.

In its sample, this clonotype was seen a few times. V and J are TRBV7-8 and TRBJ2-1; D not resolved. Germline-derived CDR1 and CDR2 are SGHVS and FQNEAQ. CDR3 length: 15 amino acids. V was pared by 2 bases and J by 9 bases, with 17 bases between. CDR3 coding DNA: TGTGCCAGCAGCTTAAGGTTGCGACGACCCCTTGAGCAGTTCTTC. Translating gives CASSLRLRRPLEQFF.

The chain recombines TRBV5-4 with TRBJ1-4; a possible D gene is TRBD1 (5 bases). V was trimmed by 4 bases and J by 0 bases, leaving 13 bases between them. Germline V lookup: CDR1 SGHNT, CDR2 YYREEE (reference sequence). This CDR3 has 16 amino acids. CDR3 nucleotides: TGTGCCAGCAGCCTCGGGACGGGGGCAACTAATGAAAAACTGTTTTTT. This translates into CASSLGTGATNEKLFF.

The CDR3 DNA follows: TGCGCCAGCAGACGCGAGGGACGGATAGACACTGAAGCTTTCTTT. Protein sequence: CASRREGRIDTEAFF. The rearrangement links TRBV5-1 to TRBJ1-1; D possibly corresponds to TRBD1 (5 bases). Germline lookup yields CDR1 SGHRS and CDR2 YFSETQ. The V end lost 5 bases, the J end lost 3 bases, and 17 bases lay between the germline ends. The CDR3 runs 15 residues.

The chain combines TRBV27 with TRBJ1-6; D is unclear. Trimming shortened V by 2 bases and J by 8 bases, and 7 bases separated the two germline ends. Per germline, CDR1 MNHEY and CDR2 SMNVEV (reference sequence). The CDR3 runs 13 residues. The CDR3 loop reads CASSLNTYSPLHF. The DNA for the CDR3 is TGTGCCAGCAGTTTAAACACTTATTCACCCCTCCACTTT.

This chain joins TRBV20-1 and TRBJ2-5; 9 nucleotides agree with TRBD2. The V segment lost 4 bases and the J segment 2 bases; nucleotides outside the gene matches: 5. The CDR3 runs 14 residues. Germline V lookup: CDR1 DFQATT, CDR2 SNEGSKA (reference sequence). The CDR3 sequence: CSATLAGSQETQYF. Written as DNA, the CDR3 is TGCAGTGCTACCCTAGCGGGGTCTCAAGAGACCCAGTACTTC.

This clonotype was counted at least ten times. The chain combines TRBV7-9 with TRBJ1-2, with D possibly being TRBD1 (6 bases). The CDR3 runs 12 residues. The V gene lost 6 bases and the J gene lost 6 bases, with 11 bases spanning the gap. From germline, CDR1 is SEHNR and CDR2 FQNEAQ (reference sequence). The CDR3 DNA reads TGTGCCAGCAGTAACAGGGACCATGGCTACACCTTC. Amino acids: CASSNRDHGYTF.

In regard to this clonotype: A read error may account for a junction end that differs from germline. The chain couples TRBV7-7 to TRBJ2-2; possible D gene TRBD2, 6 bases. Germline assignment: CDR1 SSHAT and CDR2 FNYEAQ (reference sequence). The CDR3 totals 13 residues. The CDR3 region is CASSLLAAGELFF. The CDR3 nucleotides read TGTGCTAGCAGCTTACTAGCCGCCGGGGAGCTGTTTTTT.

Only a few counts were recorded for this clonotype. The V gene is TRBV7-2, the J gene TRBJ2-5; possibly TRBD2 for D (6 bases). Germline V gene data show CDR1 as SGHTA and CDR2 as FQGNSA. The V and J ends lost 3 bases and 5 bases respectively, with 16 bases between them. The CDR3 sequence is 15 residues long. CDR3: CASSLGGTSRETQYF. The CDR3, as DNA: TGTGCCAGCAGCTTGGGGGGTACTAGCAGGGAGACCCAGTACTTC.

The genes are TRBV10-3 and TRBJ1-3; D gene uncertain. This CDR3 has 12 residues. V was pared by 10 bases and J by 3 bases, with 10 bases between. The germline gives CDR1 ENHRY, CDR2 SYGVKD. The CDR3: CATCPDGNTIYF. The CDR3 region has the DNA TGTGCCACCTGTCCGGATGGAAACACCATATATTTT.

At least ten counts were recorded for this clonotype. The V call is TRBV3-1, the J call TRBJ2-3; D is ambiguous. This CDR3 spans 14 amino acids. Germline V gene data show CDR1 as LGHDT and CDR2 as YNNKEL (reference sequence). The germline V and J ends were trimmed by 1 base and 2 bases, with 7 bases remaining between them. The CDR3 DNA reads TGTGCCAGCAGCCAAGGCCCTAACACAGATACGCAGTATTTT. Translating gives CASSQGPNTDTQYF.

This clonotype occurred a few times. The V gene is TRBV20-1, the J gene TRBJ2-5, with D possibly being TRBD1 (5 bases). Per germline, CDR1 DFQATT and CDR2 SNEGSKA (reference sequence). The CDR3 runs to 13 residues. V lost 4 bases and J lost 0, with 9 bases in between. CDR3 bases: TGCAGTGCTATGACAGTGAACCAAGAGACCCAGTACTTC. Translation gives CSAMTVNQETQYF.

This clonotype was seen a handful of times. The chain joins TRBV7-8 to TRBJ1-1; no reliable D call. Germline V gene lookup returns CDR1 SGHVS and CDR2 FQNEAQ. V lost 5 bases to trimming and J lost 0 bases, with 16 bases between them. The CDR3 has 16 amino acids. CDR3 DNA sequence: TGTGCCAGCAGCGCCTATCTGGGCCCACTGAACACTGAAGCTTTCTTT. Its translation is CASSAYLGPLNTEAFF.

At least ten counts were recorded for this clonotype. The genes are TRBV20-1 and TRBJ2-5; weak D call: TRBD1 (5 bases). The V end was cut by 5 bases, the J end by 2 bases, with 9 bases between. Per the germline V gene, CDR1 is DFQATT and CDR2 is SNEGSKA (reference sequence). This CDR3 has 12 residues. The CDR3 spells CSAGNRQETQYF. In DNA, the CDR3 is TGCAGTGCTGGAAACAGGCAAGAGACCCAGTACTTC.

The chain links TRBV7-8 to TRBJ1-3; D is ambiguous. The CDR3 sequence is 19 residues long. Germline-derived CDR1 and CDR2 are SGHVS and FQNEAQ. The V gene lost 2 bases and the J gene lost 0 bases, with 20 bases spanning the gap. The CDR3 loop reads CASSLLALGSAISGNTIYF. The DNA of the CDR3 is TGTGCCAGCAGCTTACTCGCGCTCGGATCAGCGATCTCTGGAAACACCATATATTTT.

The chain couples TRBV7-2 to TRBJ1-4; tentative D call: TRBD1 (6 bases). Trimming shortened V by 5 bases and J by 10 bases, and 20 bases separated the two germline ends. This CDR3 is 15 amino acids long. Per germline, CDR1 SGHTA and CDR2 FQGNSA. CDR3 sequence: CASSQPGEEDAKLFF. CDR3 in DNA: TGTGCCAGCAGCCAACCAGGGGAGGAGGATGCAAAACTGTTTTTT.

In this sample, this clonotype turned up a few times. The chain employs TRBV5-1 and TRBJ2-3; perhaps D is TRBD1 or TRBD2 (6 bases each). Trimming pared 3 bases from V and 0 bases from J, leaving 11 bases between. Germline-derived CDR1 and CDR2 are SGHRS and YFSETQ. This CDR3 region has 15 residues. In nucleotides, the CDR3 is TGCGCCAGCAGCTCGGGGGCCACTAGCACAGATACGCAGTATTTT. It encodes CASSSGATSTDTQYF.

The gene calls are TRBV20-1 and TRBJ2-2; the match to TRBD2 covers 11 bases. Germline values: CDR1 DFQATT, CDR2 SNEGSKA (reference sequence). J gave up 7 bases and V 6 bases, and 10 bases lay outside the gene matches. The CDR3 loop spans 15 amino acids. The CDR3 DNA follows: TGCAGTGCCGAAGCACTAGCGGGGGATTTCGGGGAGCTGTTTTTT. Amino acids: CSAEALAGDFGELFF.

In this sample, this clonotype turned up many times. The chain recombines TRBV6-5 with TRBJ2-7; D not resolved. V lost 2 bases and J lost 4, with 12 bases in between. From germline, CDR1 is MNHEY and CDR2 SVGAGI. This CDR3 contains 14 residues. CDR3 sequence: CASSYKGSRYEQYF. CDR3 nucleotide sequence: TGTGCCAGCAGTTACAAGGGTTCCCGGTACGAGCAGTACTTC.

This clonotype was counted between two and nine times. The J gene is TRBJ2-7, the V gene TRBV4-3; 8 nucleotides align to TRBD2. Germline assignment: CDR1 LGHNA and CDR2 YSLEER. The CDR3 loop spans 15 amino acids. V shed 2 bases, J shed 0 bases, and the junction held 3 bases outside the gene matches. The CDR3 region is CASSQISGSSYEQYF. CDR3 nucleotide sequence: TGCGCCAGCAGCCAAATAAGCGGGAGCTCCTACGAGCAGTACTTC.

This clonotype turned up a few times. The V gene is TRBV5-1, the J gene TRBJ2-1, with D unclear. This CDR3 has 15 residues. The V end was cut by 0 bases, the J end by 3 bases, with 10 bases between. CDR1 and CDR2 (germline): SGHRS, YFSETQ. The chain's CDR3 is CASSLVVDVYNEQFF. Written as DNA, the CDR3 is TGCGCCAGCAGCTTGGTGGTCGACGTCTACAATGAGCAGTTCTTC.